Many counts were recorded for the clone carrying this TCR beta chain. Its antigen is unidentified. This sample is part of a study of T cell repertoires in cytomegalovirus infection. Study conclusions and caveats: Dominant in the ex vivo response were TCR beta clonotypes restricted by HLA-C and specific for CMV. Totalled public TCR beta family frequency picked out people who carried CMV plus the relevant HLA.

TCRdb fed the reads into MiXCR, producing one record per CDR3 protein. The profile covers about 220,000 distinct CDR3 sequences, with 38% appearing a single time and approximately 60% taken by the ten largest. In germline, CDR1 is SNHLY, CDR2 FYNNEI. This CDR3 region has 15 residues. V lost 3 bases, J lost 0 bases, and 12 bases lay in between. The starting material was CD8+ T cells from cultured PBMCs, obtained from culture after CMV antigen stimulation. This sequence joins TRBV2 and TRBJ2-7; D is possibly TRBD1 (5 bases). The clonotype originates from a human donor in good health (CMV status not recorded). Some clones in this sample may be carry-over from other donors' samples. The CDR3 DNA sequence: TGTGCCAGCAGTGATCAGGGCCAGAGCTCCTACGAGCAGTACTTC. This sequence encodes CASSDQGQSSYEQYF.